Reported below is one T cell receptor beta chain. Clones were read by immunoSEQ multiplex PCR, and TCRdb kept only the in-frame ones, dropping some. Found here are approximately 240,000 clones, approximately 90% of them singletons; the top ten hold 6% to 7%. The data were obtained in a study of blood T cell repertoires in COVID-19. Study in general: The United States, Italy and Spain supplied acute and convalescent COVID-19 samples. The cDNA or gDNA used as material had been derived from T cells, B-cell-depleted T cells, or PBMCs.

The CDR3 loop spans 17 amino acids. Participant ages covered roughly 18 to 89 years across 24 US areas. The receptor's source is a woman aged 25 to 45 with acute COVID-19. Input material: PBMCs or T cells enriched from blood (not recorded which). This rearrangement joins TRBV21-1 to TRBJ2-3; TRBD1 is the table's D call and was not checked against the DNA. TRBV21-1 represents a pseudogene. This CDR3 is CASSKALSTGLTDTQYF. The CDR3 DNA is TGTGCCAGCAGCAAAGCGCTTTCGACAGGCCTCACAGATACGCAGTATTTT.